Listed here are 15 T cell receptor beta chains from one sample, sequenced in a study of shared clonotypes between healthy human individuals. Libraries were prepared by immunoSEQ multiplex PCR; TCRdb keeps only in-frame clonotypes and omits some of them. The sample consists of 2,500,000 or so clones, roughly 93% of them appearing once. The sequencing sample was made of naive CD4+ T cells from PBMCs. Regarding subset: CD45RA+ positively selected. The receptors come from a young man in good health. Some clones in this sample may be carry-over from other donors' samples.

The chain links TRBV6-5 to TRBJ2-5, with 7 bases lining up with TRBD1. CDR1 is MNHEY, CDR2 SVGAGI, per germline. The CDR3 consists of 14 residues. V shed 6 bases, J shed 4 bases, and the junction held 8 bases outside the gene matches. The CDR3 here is CASRDRTGAETQYF. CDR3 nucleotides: TGTGCCAGCAGGGACCGTACAGGGGCAGAGACCCAGTACTTC.

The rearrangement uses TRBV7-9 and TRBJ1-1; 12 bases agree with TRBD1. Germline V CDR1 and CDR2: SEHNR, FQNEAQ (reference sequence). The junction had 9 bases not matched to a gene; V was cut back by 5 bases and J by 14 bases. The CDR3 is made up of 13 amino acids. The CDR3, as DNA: TGTGCCAGCAGCGGGGGACAGGGGGCTTTGAGGTTCTTT. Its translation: CASSGGQGALRFF.

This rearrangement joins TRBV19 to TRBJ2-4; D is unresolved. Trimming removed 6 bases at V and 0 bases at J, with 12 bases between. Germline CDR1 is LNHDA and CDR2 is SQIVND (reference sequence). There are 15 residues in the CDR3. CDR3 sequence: CASRITALAKNIQYF. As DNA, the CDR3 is TGTGCCAGTAGAATTACAGCGTTAGCCAAAAACATTCAGTACTTC. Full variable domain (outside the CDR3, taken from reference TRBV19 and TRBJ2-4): DGGITQSPKYLFRKEGQNVTLSCEQNLNHDAMYWYRQDPGQGLRLIYYSQIVNDFQKGDIAEGYSVSREKKESFPLTVTSAQKNPTAFYLCASRITALAKNIQYFGAGTRLSVL.

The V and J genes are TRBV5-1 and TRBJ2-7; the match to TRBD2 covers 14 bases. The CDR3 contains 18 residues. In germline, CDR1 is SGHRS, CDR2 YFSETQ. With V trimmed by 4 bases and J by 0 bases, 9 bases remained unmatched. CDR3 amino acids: CASSPTRTSGRPSYEQYF. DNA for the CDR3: TGCGCCAGCAGCCCTACCCGGACTAGCGGGAGGCCCTCCTACGAGCAGTACTTC.

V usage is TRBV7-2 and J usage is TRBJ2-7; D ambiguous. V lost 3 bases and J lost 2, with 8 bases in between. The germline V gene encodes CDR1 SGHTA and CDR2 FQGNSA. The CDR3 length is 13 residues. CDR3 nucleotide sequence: TGTGCCAGCAGCTTCGCGGAAGCCTACGAGCAGTACTTC. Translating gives CASSFAEAYEQYF.

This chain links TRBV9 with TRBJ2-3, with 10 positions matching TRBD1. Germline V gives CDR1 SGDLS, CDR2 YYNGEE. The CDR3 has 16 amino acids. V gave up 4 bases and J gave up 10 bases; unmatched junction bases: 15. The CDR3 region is CASSSLDRGNSQAQYF. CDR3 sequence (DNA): TGTGCCAGCAGCTCCTTGGACAGGGGGAATTCACAAGCGCAGTATTTT.

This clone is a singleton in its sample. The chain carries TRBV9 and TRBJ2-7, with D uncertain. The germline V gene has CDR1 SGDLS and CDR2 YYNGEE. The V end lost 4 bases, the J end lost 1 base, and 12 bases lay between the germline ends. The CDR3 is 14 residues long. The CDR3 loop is CASSLSSFSYEQYF. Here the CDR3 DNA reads TGTGCCAGCAGCCTCTCTTCATTTTCCTACGAGCAGTACTTC. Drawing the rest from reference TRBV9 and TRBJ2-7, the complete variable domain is DSGVTQTPKHLITATGQRVTLRCSPRSGDLSVYWYQQSLDQGLQFLIQYYNGEERAKGNILERFSAQQFPDLHSELNLSSLELGDSALYFCASSLSSFSYEQYFGPGTRLTVT.

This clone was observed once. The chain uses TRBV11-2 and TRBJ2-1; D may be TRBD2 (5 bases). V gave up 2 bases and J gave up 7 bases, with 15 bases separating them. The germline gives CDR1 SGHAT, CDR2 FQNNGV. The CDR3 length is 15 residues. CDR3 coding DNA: TGTGCCAGCAGCTTATTTAGCGCCCTTCTGAATGAGCAGTTCTTC. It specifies CASSLFSALLNEQFF.

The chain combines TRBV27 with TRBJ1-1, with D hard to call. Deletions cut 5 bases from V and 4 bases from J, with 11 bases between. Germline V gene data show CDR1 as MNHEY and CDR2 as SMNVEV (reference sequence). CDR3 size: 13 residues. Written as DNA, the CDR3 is TGTGCCAGCAGTCCGTCGGGTGGCACTGAAGCTTTCTTT. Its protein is CASSPSGGTEAFF.

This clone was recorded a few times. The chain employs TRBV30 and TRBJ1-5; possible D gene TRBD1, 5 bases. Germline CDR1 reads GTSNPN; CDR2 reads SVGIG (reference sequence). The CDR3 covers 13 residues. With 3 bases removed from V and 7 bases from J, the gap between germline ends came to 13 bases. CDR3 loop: CAWSSDGGQPQHF. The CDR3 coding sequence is TGTGCCTGGAGCTCAGACGGGGGGCAGCCCCAGCATTTT.

The CDR3 loop is CSVGGRALETQYF. In DNA form, the CDR3 reads TGCAGCGTTGGTGGGAGGGCCCTGGAGACCCAGTACTTC. The chain uses TRBV29-1 and TRBJ2-5, with 7 bases lining up with TRBD2. The junction had 7 bases not matched to a gene; V was cut back by 4 bases and J by 5 bases. Germline-derived CDR1 and CDR2 are SQVTM and ANQGSEA. The CDR3 sequence is 13 residues long.

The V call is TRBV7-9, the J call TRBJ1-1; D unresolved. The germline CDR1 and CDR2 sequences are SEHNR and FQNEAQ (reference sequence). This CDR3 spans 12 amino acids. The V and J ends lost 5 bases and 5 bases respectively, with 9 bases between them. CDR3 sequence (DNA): TGTGCCAGCAGCCGTCGCGGAACTGAAGCTTTCTTT. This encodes CASSRRGTEAFF.

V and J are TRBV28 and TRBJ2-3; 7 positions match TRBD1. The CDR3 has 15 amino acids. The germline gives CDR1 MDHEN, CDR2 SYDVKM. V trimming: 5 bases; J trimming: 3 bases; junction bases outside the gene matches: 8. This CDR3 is CASSLPGQRTDTQYF. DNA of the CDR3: TGTGCCAGCAGTCTACCGGGACAGAGAACAGATACGCAGTATTTT.

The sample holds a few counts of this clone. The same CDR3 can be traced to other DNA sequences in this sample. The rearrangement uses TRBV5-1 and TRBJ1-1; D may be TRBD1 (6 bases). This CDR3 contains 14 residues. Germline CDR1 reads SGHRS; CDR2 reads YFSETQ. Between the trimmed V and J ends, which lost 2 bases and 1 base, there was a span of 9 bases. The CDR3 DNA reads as TGCGCCAGCAGCTTTGGGGGGGCGAACACTGAAGCTTTCTTT. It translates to CASSFGGANTEAFF.

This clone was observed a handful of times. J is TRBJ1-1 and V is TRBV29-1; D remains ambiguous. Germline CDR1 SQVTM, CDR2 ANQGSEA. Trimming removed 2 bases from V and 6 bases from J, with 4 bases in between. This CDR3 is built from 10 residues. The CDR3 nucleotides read TGCAGCGTTGAACTAGCTGAAGCTTTCTTT. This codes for CSVELAEAFF. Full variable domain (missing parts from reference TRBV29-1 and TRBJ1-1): SAVISQKPSRDICQRGTSLTIQCQVDSQVTMMFWYRQQPGQSLTLIATANQGSEATYESGFVIDKFPISRPNLTFSTLTVSNMSPEDSSIYLCSVELAEAFFGQGTRLTVV.